A single sample gave rise to the 20 T cell receptor beta chains below, sequenced in a study of cytomegalovirus exposure and HLA in healthy donors. Method: immunoSEQ multiplex PCR; TCRdb's copy keeps in-frame clones and lacks some. This table holds about 260,000 clones, 80% to 95% found once. The sequenced material came from PBMCs. These receptors were collected from a woman younger than 45 in good health and CMV-seronegative.

This chain joins TRBV7-3 and TRBJ1-3; D gene unclear. The CDR3 has 14 residues. V dropped 1 base and J dropped 4 bases, with 8 bases sitting between them. CDR1 is SGHTA and CDR2 is FQGTGA in the germline V gene. The CDR3 here is CASSLKGRGNTIYF. The CDR3 DNA reads as TGTGCCAGCAGCTTAAAGGGTCGGGGAAACACCATATATTTT.

Notes on this clone: The sample contains more than one DNA sequence encoding this CDR3. The rearrangement joins TRBV15 to TRBJ1-1; maybe TRBD1 (5 bases). V was trimmed by 0 bases and J by 5 bases, leaving 7 bases between them. Per the germline V gene, CDR1 is LNHNV and CDR2 is YYDKDF (reference sequence). The CDR3 runs 13 residues. The CDR3 region is CATSRDRGTEAFF. The CDR3 region has the DNA TGTGCCACCAGCAGAGATAGGGGTACTGAAGCTTTCTTT.

V is TRBV5-4 and J is TRBJ2-6, with D perhaps matching TRBD2 (6 bases). Trimming stripped 4 bases from V and 0 bases from J, with 17 bases between. Germline lookup yields CDR1 SGHNT and CDR2 YYREEE (reference sequence). The CDR3 runs to 18 residues. The CDR3 spells CASSLPGRQTSGANVLTF. CDR3 coding DNA: TGTGCCAGCAGCCTACCCGGGAGACAGACCTCTGGGGCCAACGTCCTGACTTTC.

V gene TRBV18 combines with J gene TRBJ2-3; D could derive from TRBD1 or TRBD2 (6 bases each). Germline CDR1 and CDR2: KGHSH and LQKENI. V gave up 5 bases and J gave up 2 bases, with 14 bases separating them. The CDR3 sequence is 15 residues long. The CDR3 DNA follows: TGTGCCAGCTCATCCTCGGGGGCCCTCACAGATACGCAGTATTTT. Protein sequence: CASSSSGALTDTQYF.

To note about this clone: Other DNA sequences in the same sample also yield this CDR3. The chain couples TRBV7-8 to TRBJ2-7; TRBD1 might be the D (5 bases). In germline, CDR1 is SGHVS, CDR2 FQNEAQ. The V gene lost 6 bases and the J gene lost 0 bases, with 12 bases spanning the gap. The CDR3 loop spans 14 amino acids. The CDR3 DNA follows: TGTGCCAGCAGTTTTGGACAAAGCTCCTACGAGCAGTACTTC. Its translation is CASSFGQSSYEQYF.

The chain has TRBV7-6 and TRBJ2-7; 13 bases are shared with TRBD2. Germline V CDR1 and CDR2: SGHVS, FNYEAQ. The CDR3 covers 15 residues. V lost 5 bases, J lost 2 bases, and 3 bases stayed unmatched. This CDR3 reads CASSAGTSGTYEQYF. The CDR3 coding sequence is TGTGCCAGCAGCGCTGGGACTAGCGGGACCTACGAGCAGTACTTC.

The chain has TRBV5-4 and TRBJ2-7, with 7 bases lining up with TRBD2. The CDR3 is 14 residues long. The trim removed 4 bases at V and 2 bases at J, leaving 6 bases unmatched. Germline CDR1 SGHNT, CDR2 YYREEE (reference sequence). The CDR3 DNA sequence: TGTGCCAGCAGCCAAGGACTAGGCCCCTACGAGCAGTACTTC. This codes for CASSQGLGPYEQYF. The complete variable domain, with remaining parts taken from reference TRBV5-4 and TRBJ2-7, reads ETGVTQSPTHLIKTRGQQVTLRCSSQSGHNTVSWYQQALGQGPQFIFQYYREEENGRGNFPPRFSGLQFPNYSSELNVNALELDDSALYLCASSQGLGPYEQYFGPGTRLTVT.

The genes are TRBV7-2 and TRBJ2-2; 9 bases match TRBD1. The CDR3 contains 17 residues. CDR1 and CDR2 (germline): SGHTA, FQGNSA. The J segment lost 7 bases and the V segment lost 4 bases, leaving 13 bases of the junction unmatched. The CDR3 bases are TGTGCCAGCAGCTCACTAGGGACAGGGCTGATTCGCGGGGAGCTGTTTTTT. It translates to CASSSLGTGLIRGELFF. The full variable domain, completed using reference TRBV7-2 and TRBJ2-2, is GAGVSQSPSNKVTEKGKDVELRCDPISGHTALYWYRQSLGQGLEFLIYFQGNSAPDKSGLPSDRFSAERTGGSVSTLTIQRTQQEDSAVYLCASSSLGTGLIRGELFFGEGSRLTVL.

This chain joins TRBV5-1 and TRBJ2-5, with 8 bases identical to TRBD1. The length of the CDR3 is 14 residues. Germline trimming cut 4 bases from V and 4 bases from J; bases unmatched to any gene: 6. Germline CDR1 is SGHRS and CDR2 is YFSETQ. CDR3: CASSPETGAETQYF. CDR3 coding DNA: TGCGCCAGCAGCCCCGAGACAGGGGCAGAGACCCAGTACTTC. Full variable domain (remainder filled in from reference TRBV5-1 and TRBJ2-5): KAGVTQTPRYLIKTRGQQVTLSCSPISGHRSVSWYQQTPGQGLQFLFEYFSETQRNKGNFPGRFSGRQFSNSRSEMNVSTLELGDSALYLCASSPETGAETQYFGPGTRLLVL.

This clone has a handful of counts. The V call is TRBV11-3, the J call TRBJ1-2; TRBD1 aligns across 9 bases. Losses at the gene ends were 4 bases for V and 3 bases for J; bases not matched to a gene: 9. This CDR3 contains 16 residues. CDR1 and CDR2 (germline): SGHNT, YENEEA. The CDR3 DNA reads TGTGCCAGCAGCTCCTCCTTAGGACAGGGGTACTATGGCTACACCTTC. It encodes CASSSSLGQGYYGYTF.

The rearrangement uses TRBV29-1 and TRBJ2-3; 12 bases are a match to TRBD2. Trimming removed 0 bases from V and 0 bases from J; junction bases left unmatched: 4. The CDR3 length is 17 residues. Per the germline V gene, CDR1 is SQVTM and CDR2 is ANQGSEA. CDR3 region: CSVEDGGTSGSTDTQYF. Here the CDR3 DNA reads TGCAGCGTTGAAGATGGGGGGACTAGCGGGAGCACAGATACGCAGTATTTT.

About this clone itself: One end of the junction fails to match germline, which may point to a read error. This chain joins TRBV15 and TRBJ1-1, with D possibly being TRBD1 (6 bases). Germline V gene sequence: CDR1 LNHNV, CDR2 YYDKDF (reference sequence). This CDR3 is built from 12 residues. This CDR3 reads CATGRGNTEAFF. The CDR3 DNA reads TGTGCCACCGGCAGGGGGAACACTGAAGCTTTCTTT.

This chain uses TRBV29-1 with TRBJ2-3; no definite D call. Per germline, CDR1 SQVTM and CDR2 ANQGSEA. This CDR3 is 11 amino acids long. The V end lost 4 bases, the J end lost 6 bases, and 8 bases lay between the germline ends. The chain's CDR3 is CSVALTDTQYF. For the CDR3, the DNA is TGCAGCGTTGCTCTTACTGATACGCAGTATTTT.

The chain employs TRBV2 and TRBJ2-1, with a weak D call TRBD2 (5 bases). V lost 6 bases and J 8 bases, leaving 23 bases between the germline ends. The germline gives CDR1 SNHLY, CDR2 FYNNEI. The CDR3 is 16 amino acids. The CDR3 sequence: CASRKSPVGLFDEQFF. CDR3 nucleotides: TGTGCCAGCAGAAAAAGTCCCGTTGGACTGTTTGATGAGCAGTTCTTC. Full variable domain (rest looked up from reference TRBV2 and TRBJ2-1): EPEVTQTPSHQVTQMGQEVILRCVPISNHLYFYWYRQILGQKVEFLVSFYNNEISEKSEIFDDQFSVERPDGSNFTLKIRSTKLEDSAMYFCASRKSPVGLFDEQFFGPGTRLTVL.

The chain combines TRBV11-2 with TRBJ1-4; D gene unclear. Germline V gene data show CDR1 as SGHAT and CDR2 as FQNNGV. Between the trimmed V and J ends, which lost 1 base and 0 bases, there was a span of 6 bases. This CDR3 contains 15 residues. CDR3 coding DNA: TGTGCCAGCAGCTTAGGGGGATCAACTAATGAAAAACTGTTTTTT. Protein: CASSLGGSTNEKLFF.

The V gene is TRBV27, the J gene TRBJ2-7; the D is unclear. Trimming left V 2 bases short and J 3 bases short, with 17 bases between. Germline CDR1 reads MNHEY; CDR2 reads SMNVEV (reference sequence). The CDR3 covers 16 residues. For the CDR3, the DNA is TGTGCCAGCAGTTTAACTCGCGGAGCAGTTGTCTACGAGCAGTACTTC. This encodes CASSLTRGAVVYEQYF.

This clone has only a few counts. CDR3 sequence: CASSQTGTLAHGYTF. CDR3 in DNA: TGTGCCAGCAGCCAAACCGGGACTCTTGCTCATGGCTACACCTTC. V is TRBV27 and J is TRBJ1-2; D may be TRBD1 (5 bases). The CDR3 runs 15 residues. V lost 6 bases to trimming and J lost 6 bases, with 20 bases between them. Germline CDR1 MNHEY, CDR2 SMNVEV (reference sequence).

CDR3 coding DNA: TGTGCCAGCAGTCCCGGACTGTTCAATGAGCAGTTCTTC. It yields the protein CASSPGLFNEQFF. The chain carries TRBV6-6 and TRBJ2-1, with TRBD2 as a possible D gene (5 bases). This CDR3 contains 13 residues. V lost 5 bases and J lost 6, with 11 bases in between. The germline V gene has CDR1 MNHNY and CDR2 SVGAGI (reference sequence).

The rearrangement uses TRBV5-4 and TRBJ2-7; perhaps TRBD1 as D (7 bases). CDR3 length: 14 amino acids. Germline loops: CDR1 SGHNT, CDR2 YYREEE (reference sequence). V lost 4 bases and J 5 bases, leaving 16 bases between the germline ends. CDR3 coding DNA: TGTGCCAGCAGCACGACTACCAGGGGGGACGAGCAGTACTTC. Translated: CASSTTTRGDEQYF.

V usage is TRBV2 and J usage is TRBJ2-1; D may be TRBD2 (5 bases). V was clipped by 7 bases and J by 1 base, with 14 bases between them. CDR1 is SNHLY and CDR2 is FYNNEI in the germline V gene. The CDR3 loop spans 15 amino acids. CDR3 nucleotide sequence: TGTGCCAGCACGTTTGAGGGAGTTTCCTACAATGAGCAGTTCTTC. Amino acid sequence: CASTFEGVSYNEQFF.